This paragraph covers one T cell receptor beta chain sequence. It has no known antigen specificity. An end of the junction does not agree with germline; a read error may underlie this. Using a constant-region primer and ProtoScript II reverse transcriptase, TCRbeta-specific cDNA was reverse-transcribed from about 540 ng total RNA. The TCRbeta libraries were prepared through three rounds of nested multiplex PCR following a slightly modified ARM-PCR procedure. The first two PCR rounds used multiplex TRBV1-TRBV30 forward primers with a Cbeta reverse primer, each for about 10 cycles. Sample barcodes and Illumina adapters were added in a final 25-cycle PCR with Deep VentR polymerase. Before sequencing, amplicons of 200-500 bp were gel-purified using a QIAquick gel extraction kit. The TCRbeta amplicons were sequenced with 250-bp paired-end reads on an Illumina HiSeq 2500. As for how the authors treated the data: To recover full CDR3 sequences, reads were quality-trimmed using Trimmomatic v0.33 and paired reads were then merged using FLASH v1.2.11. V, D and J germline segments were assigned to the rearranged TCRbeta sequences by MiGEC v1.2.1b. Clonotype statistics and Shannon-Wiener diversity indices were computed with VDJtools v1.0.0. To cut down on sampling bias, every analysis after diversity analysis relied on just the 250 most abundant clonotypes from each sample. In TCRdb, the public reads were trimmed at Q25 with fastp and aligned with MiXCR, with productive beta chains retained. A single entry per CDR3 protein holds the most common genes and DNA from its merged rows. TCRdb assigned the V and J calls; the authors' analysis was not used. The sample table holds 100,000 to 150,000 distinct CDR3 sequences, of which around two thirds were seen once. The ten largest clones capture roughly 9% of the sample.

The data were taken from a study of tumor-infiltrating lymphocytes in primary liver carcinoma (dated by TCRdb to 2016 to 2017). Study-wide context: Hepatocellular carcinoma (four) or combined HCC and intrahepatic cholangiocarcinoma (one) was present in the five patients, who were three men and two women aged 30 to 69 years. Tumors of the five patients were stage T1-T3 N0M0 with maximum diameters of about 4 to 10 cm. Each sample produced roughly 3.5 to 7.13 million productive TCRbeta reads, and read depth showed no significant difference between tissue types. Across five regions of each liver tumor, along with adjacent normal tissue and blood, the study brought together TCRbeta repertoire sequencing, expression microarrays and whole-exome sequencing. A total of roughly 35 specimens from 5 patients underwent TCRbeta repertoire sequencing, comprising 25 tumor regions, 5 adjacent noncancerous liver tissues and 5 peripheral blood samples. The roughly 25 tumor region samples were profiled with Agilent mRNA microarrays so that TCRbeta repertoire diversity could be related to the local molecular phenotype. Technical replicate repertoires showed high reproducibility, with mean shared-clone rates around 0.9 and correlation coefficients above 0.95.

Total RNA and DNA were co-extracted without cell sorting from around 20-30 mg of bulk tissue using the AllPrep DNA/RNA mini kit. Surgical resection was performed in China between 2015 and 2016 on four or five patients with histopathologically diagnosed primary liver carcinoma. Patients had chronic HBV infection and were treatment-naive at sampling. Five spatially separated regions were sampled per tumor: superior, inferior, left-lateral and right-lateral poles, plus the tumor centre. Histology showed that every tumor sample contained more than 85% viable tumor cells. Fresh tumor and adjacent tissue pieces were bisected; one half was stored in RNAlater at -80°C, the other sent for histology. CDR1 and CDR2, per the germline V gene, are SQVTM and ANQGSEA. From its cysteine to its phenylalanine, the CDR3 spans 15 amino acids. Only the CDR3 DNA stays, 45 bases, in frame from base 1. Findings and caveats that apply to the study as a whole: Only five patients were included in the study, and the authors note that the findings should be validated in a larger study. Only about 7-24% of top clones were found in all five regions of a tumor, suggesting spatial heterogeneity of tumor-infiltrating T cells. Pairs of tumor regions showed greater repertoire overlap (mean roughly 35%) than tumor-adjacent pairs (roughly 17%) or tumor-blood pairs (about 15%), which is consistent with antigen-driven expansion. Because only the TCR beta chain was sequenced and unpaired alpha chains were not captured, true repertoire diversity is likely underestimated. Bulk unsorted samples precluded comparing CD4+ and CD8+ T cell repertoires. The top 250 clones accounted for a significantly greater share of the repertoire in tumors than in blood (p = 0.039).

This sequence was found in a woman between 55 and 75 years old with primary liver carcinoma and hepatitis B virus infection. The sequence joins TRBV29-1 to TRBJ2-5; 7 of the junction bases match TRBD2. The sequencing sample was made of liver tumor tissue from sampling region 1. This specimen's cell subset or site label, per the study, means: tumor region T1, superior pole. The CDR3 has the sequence CSAGGGGRGIETQCF. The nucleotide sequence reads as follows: TGCAGCGCGGGTGGCGGGGGAAGGGGTATAGAGACCCAGTGCTTC.